This entry lists 15 T cell receptor beta chains sequenced from one sample in a study of blood T cell repertoires in COVID-19. TCRdb's table, derived via immunoSEQ multiplex PCR, lists solely in-frame clones and lacks some. The top ten clones hold about 0.6% of a sample with approximately 440,000 clones, 90% of them seen once. The material sequenced was PBMCs or T cells enriched from blood (not recorded which). These receptors were taken from a man younger than 35 who had recovered from COVID-19.

The rearrangement links TRBV12-3 or TRBV12-4 to TRBJ1-2; D is unclear. The length of the CDR3 is 12 residues. V dropped 2 bases and J dropped 13 bases, with 14 bases sitting between them. In DNA, the CDR3 is TGTGCCAGCAGTTTATGGGAGGGCGGAAGCACCTTC. This gives the protein CASSLWEGGSTF.

The rearrangement uses TRBV7-9 and TRBJ1-5, with 8 bases lining up with TRBD1. Germline CDR1 SEHNR, CDR2 FQNEAQ (reference sequence). The V gene end was trimmed by 5 bases and the J gene end by 7 bases; junction bases not matched to a gene: 4. The CDR3 contains 13 residues. CDR3 protein: CASSPTGDQPQHF. The CDR3 coding sequence is TGTGCCAGCAGCCCGACAGGGGACCAGCCCCAGCATTTT.

The V and J genes are TRBV27 and TRBJ1-5, with D unresolved. Trimming removed 5 bases from V and 4 bases from J, with 6 bases in between. Germline CDR1 is MNHEY and CDR2 is SMNVEV (reference sequence). CDR3 length: 12 amino acids. CDR3 coding DNA: TGTGCCAGCAGTCCAAATAATCAGCCCCAGCATTTT. Its protein product is CASSPNNQPQHF.

The chain combines TRBV11-2 with TRBJ1-4; D is ambiguous. The V end was cut by 1 base, the J end by 5 bases, with 14 bases between. The CDR3 extends over 16 amino acids. Germline values: CDR1 SGHAT, CDR2 FQNNGV. The CDR3 DNA is TGTGCCAGCAGCTTAGGTTATTGGGGAGGGAATGAAAAACTGTTTTTT. This translates into CASSLGYWGGNEKLFF. Full variable domain (outside the CDR3, taken from reference TRBV11-2 and TRBJ1-4): EAGVAQSPRYKIIEKRQSVAFWCNPISGHATLYWYQQILGQGPKLLIQFQNNGVVDDSQLPKDRFSAERLKGVDSTLKIQPAKLEDSAVYLCASSLGYWGGNEKLFFGSGTQLSVL.

This sequence joins TRBV30 and TRBJ1-5; no clear D gene. The V end lost 3 bases, the J end lost 4 bases, and 10 bases lay between the germline ends. There are 13 residues in the CDR3. Germline V gives CDR1 GTSNPN, CDR2 SVGIG (reference sequence). The DNA for the CDR3 is TGTGCCTGGAGAGGCACAGTTAATCAGCCCCAGCATTTT. Its translation: CAWRGTVNQPQHF.

This chain joins TRBV27 and TRBJ2-3; 9 bases are shared with TRBD1. The CDR3 is 15 residues long. V shed 2 bases and J 4 bases; nucleotides not matched to a gene: 4. Germline values: CDR1 MNHEY, CDR2 SMNVEV (reference sequence). The CDR3 spells CASSLHRGPSDTQYF. In nucleotides, the CDR3 is TGTGCCAGCAGTTTACACAGGGGGCCCTCAGATACGCAGTATTTT.

The genes are TRBV6-2 or TRBV6-3 and TRBJ1-3; D call uncertain. Trimming stripped 0 bases from V and 4 bases from J, with 10 bases between. Germline-derived CDR1 and CDR2 are MNHEY and SVGEGT. This CDR3 has 15 residues. In DNA form, the CDR3 reads TGTGCCAGCAGTTACTCGAAGACCAGGGGAAACACCATATATTTT. It specifies CASSYSKTRGNTIYF.

This chain connects TRBV3-1 (or the pseudogene TRBV3-2) to TRBJ1-1, with a weak D call TRBD1 (6 bases). The CDR3 loop spans 13 amino acids. Germline values: CDR1 LGHDT, CDR2 YNNKEL (reference sequence). With 5 bases removed from V and 4 bases from J, the gap between germline ends came to 11 bases. The DNA of the CDR3 is TGTGCCAGCAGCAGGGGGGGTATCACTGAAGCTTTCTTT. Protein product: CASSRGGITEAFF.

This rearrangement joins TRBV27 to TRBJ2-1; TRBD2 agrees at 7 bases. This CDR3 region has 15 residues. J was trimmed by 2 bases and V by 4 bases; bases with no gene match: 5. Germline CDR1 and CDR2: MNHEY and SMNVEV (reference sequence). The CDR3 DNA is TGTGCCAGCAGTTCCACGGGACTACCCTACAATGAGCAGTTCTTC. The encoded protein is CASSSTGLPYNEQFF.

The genes are TRBV6-7 and TRBJ2-2; D might be TRBD1 (6 bases). TRBV6-7 is an ORF, and what it does is uncertain. The CDR3 consists of 19 residues. V lost 0 bases to trimming and J lost 6 bases, with 23 bases between them. The CDR3 nucleotides read TGTGCCAGCAGTTACTCTTGTTACACAGGGCGCGAGGATGCCGGGGAGCTGTTTTTT. Translation gives CASSYSCYTGREDAGELFF.

CDR3 nucleotides: TGTGCCAGCAGCTTGATTAGGGGACAGGGGAACACCGGGGAGCTGTTTTTT. Protein: CASSLIRGQGNTGELFF. The chain recombines TRBV5-6 with TRBJ2-2, with 9 bases fitting TRBD1. From germline, CDR1 is SGHDT and CDR2 YYEEEE. The CDR3 is made up of 17 amino acids. V lost 1 base, J lost 1 base, and 5 bases stayed unmatched.

This clone was seen a handful of times. The chain combines TRBV30 with TRBJ1-5, with D tentatively TRBD1 (5 bases). Between the trimmed V and J ends, which lost 0 bases and 7 bases, there was a span of 10 bases. The CDR3 runs to 13 residues. CDR1 GTSNPN and CDR2 SVGIG come from the germline V gene (reference sequence). The DNA of the CDR3 is TGTGCCTGGAGTGTAGGGGTAGAACAGCCCCAGCATTTT. This codes for CAWSVGVEQPQHF.

This clone was seen a few times. The V call is TRBV6-4, the J call TRBJ1-2, with D possibly being TRBD1 (6 bases). The CDR3 length is 12 residues. Germline lookup yields CDR1 MRHNA and CDR2 SNTAGT. The V gene lost 4 bases and the J gene lost 3 bases, with 6 bases spanning the gap. The CDR3 sequence is CASSAGDYGYTF. In DNA form, the CDR3 reads TGTGCCAGCAGTGCAGGGGACTATGGCTACACCTTC.

This chain connects TRBV3-1 (or the pseudogene TRBV3-2) to TRBJ2-1; a weak D match, TRBD2 (6 bases). The CDR3 sequence is 16 residues long. Trimming pared 1 base from V and 6 bases from J, leaving 16 bases between. Germline CDR1 reads LGHDT; CDR2 reads YNNKEL (reference sequence). The CDR3 here is CASSQATSSLSNEQFF. CDR3 sequence (DNA): TGTGCCAGCAGCCAAGCAACTAGCAGCCTTTCCAATGAGCAGTTCTTC.

This chain uses TRBV5-1 with TRBJ2-2, with 7 bases that match TRBD2. Germline V CDR1 and CDR2: SGHRS, YFSETQ. The CDR3 has 18 residues. J was trimmed by 3 bases and V by 0 bases; bases with no gene match: 11. The CDR3 reads CASSLVSGAGVDTGELFF. In DNA, the CDR3 is TGCGCCAGCAGCTTGGTCAGTGGGGCGGGAGTAGACACCGGGGAGCTGTTTTTT. Full variable domain (remainder filled in from reference TRBV5-1 and TRBJ2-2): KAGVTQTPRYLIKTRGQQVTLSCSPISGHRSVSWYQQTPGQGLQFLFEYFSETQRNKGNFPGRFSGRQFSNSRSEMNVSTLELGDSALYLCASSLVSGAGVDTGELFFGEGSRLTVL.